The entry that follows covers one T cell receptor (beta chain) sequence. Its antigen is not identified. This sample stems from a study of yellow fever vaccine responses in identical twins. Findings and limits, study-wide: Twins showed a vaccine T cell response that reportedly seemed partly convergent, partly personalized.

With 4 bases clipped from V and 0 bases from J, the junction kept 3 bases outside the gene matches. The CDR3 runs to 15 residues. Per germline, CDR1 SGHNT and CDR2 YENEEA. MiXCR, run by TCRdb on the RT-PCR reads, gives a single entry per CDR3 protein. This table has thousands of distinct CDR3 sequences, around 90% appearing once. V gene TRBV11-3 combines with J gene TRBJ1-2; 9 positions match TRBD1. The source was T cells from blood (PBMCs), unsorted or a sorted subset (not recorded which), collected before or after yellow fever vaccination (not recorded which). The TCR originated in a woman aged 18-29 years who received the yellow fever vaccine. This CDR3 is CASSSGQGANYGYTF. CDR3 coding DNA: TGTGCCAGCAGCTCGGGACAGGGTGCTAACTATGGCTACACCTTC. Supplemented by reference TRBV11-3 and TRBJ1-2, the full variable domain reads EAGVVQSPRYKIIEKKQPVAFWCNPISGHNTLYWYLQNLGQGPELLIRYENEEAVDDSQLPKDRFSAERLKGVDSTLKIQPAELGDSAVYLCASSSGQGANYGYTFGSGTRLTVV.